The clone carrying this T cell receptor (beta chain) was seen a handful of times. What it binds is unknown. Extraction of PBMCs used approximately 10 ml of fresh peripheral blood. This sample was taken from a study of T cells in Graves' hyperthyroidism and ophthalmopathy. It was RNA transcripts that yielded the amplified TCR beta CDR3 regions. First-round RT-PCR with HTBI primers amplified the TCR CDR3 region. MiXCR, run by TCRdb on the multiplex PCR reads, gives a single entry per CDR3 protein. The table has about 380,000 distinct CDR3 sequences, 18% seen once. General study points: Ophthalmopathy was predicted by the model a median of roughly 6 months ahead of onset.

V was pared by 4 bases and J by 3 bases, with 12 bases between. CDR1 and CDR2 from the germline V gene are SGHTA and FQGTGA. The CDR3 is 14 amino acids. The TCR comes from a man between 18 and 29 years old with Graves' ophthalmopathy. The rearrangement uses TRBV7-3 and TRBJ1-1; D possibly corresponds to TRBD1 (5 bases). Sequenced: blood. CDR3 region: CASSSLGGDTEAFF. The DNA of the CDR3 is TGTGCCAGCAGCTCCCTGGGGGGTGACACTGAAGCTTTCTTT.